The clone carrying this TCR beta chain was seen only a few times. As yet, its antigen is unknown. Trimming took 5 bases from V and 6 from J, leaving 10 bases between them. Germline V gives CDR1 SQVTM, CDR2 ANQGSEA. The CDR3 runs 11 residues. The entry originates in a study of blood T cells in healthy people across ages. Study-level findings and limits: The unknown donor CMV status may have confounded expanded clonotype changes. Higher diversity, along with more naive CD4+ cells, distinguished long-lived donors from aged donors.

The use of a sample-barcoded 5' primer and a J-beta primer mix characterized a second PCR of about 6 to 11 cycles. Each cDNA molecule, via a template-switch adaptor with 12 random nucleotides, was tagged. From the 5' RACE reads, TCRdb called clonotypes with MiXCR, one entry per CDR3 protein. The table records 1.5 million to 2 million distinct CDR3 sequences, over 25% of them present only once. The study drew donors from healthy Caucasian individuals in Russia aged roughly 6 to 100. Sequenced material: blood. The gene calls are TRBV29-1 and TRBJ1-2; a possible D gene is TRBD1 (5 bases). The source of this sequence is a woman aged 30 to 39 in good health. The CDR3 loop reads CSVKVGDGYTF. In nucleotides, the CDR3 is TGCAGCGTTAAAGTGGGGGATGGCTACACCTTC.